These T cell receptor beta chains were read from a single sample in a study of T cell repertoires in cytomegalovirus infection. TCRdb re-derived calls from the reads in MiXCR, one entry per CDR3 protein. In the table there are 640,000 or so distinct CDR3 sequences, around a third of which are singletons. Which antigens these TCRs recognize remains unknown. Sequenced material: cultured PBMCs, taken from culture after CMV antigen stimulation. These receptors came from a human donor in good health (CMV status not recorded). Some clones in this sample may be carry-over from other donors' samples. CDR3s include the opening cysteine and the closing phenylalanine or tryptophan. The D gene is left open where the match is weak. Size is omitted from some rows. Given values are once, few, many or a class for expanded clones.

V gene: TRBV15
J gene: TRBJ1-2
D gene: TRBD1
clone size: -
CDR3 protein: CATSRLPTGGYGYTF
CDR3 DNA: TGTGCCACCAGCAGGCTTCCGACAGGGGGTTATGGCTACACCTTC

V gene: TRBV27
J gene: TRBJ2-1
D gene: TRBD2
clone size: -
CDR3 protein: CASSSELALRGSEQFF
CDR3 DNA: TGTGCCAGCAGTTCCGAACTAGCGCTGCGTGGCAGTGAGCAGTTCTTC

V gene: TRBV6-2/TRBV6-3
J gene: TRBJ2-5
D gene: TRBD1
clone size: -
CDR3 protein: CASSYTRQGLDF
CDR3 DNA: TGTGCCAGCAGTTACACCCGACAGGGATTGGACTTC

V gene: TRBV4-1
J gene: TRBJ2-1
D gene: TRBD2
clone size: -
CDR3 protein: CASSPREDSYNEQFF
CDR3 DNA: TGCGCCAGCAGCCCGCGGGAGGACTCCTACAATGAGCAGTTCTTC

V gene: TRBV20-1
J gene: TRBJ2-1
D gene: TRBD1
clone size: few
CDR3 protein: CSARRQGAVQYNEQFF
CDR3 DNA: TGCAGTGCCCGCAGACAGGGGGCCGTTCAGTACAATGAGCAGTTCTTC

V gene: TRBV5-1
J gene: TRBJ1-1
D gene: TRBD1
clone size: once
CDR3 protein: CASEPGTGGIYPAFF
CDR3 DNA: TGCGCCAGCGAACCCGGGACAGGGGGAATTTATCCGGCTTTCTTT

V gene: TRBV4-1
J gene: TRBJ1-6
D gene: -
clone size: few
CDR3 protein: CASSQVSSYNSPLHF
CDR3 DNA: TGCGCCAGCAGCCAAGTGAGCTCCTATAATTCACCCCTCCACTTT

V gene: TRBV6-1
J gene: TRBJ1-5
D gene: -
clone size: -
CDR3 protein: CASSEVSTDLSQHF
CDR3 DNA: TGTGCCAGCAGTGAAGTGTCAACCGACCTGTCCCAGCATTTT

V gene: TRBV27
J gene: TRBJ2-1
D gene: TRBD2
clone size: -
CDR3 protein: CASSRGLVRNEQFF
CDR3 DNA: TGTGCCAGCAGTCGGGGACTAGTACGCAATGAGCAGTTCTTC

V gene: TRBV7-8
J gene: TRBJ2-3
D gene: -
clone size: many
CDR3 protein: CASSPHAASARDTQYF
CDR3 DNA: TGTGCCAGCAGCCCACACGCGGCTAGTGCTAGAGATACGCAGTATTTT

V gene: TRBV10-3
J gene: TRBJ2-3
D gene: -
clone size: -
CDR3 protein: CAIGRRHVVSADTQYF
CDR3 DNA: TGTGCCATCGGCCGTCGGCACGTAGTCTCCGCAGATACGCAGTATTTT

V gene: TRBV6-6
J gene: TRBJ1-2
D gene: -
clone size: few
CDR3 protein: CASSYADWGAGGGYTF
CDR3 DNA: TGTGCCAGCAGTTACGCGGACTGGGGGGCGGGTGGTGGCTACACCTTC

V gene: TRBV7-6
J gene: TRBJ2-1
D gene: -
clone size: -
CDR3 protein: CANQLGPGVLFF
CDR3 DNA: TGTGCCAACCAGCTTGGCCCCGGGGTTCTGTTCTTC

V gene: TRBV7-2
J gene: TRBJ1-1
D gene: -
clone size: many
CDR3 protein: CASSPELRPADEAFF
CDR3 DNA: TGTGCCAGCAGCCCAGAGCTTAGGCCGGCAGACGAAGCTTTCTTT

V gene: TRBV7-6
J gene: TRBJ2-7
D gene: TRBD1
clone size: few
CDR3 protein: CASSLRTGVDEQYF
CDR3 DNA: TGTGCCAGCAGCTTACGAACAGGGGTAGACGAGCAGTACTTC

V gene: TRBV7-2
J gene: TRBJ1-5
D gene: -
clone size: many
CDR3 protein: CASSLVGVLENQPQHF
CDR3 DNA: TGTGCCAGCAGCTTAGTGGGCGTGCTGGAAAATCAGCCCCAGCATTTT

V gene: TRBV12-5
J gene: TRBJ1-5
D gene: -
clone size: -
CDR3 protein: CASKGTSNQPQHF
CDR3 DNA: TGTGCCAGCAAGGGGACCAGCAATCAGCCCCAGCATTTT

V gene: TRBV7-8
J gene: TRBJ2-4
D gene: TRBD2
clone size: few
CDR3 protein: CASSWSSGLAVDGSQYF
CDR3 DNA: TGTGCCAGCAGCTGGTCTAGTGGACTAGCGGTTGATGGGTCTCAGTACTTC

V gene: TRBV19
J gene: TRBJ2-5
D gene: TRBD1
clone size: -
CDR3 protein: CASSDAGTGQETQYF
CDR3 DNA: TGTGCCAGTAGCGATGCCGGGACAGGACAAGAGACCCAGTACTTC

V gene: TRBV20-1
J gene: TRBJ2-3
D gene: -
clone size: -
CDR3 protein: CSAQRVGTDTQYF
CDR3 DNA: TGCAGTGCCCAGAGAGTCGGCACAGATACGCAGTATTTT

V gene: TRBV4-3
J gene: TRBJ1-1
D gene: -
clone size: -
CDR3 protein: CASSQRGGRNTEAFF
CDR3 DNA: TGCGCCAGCAGCCAACGAGGGGGTAGGAACACTGAAGCTTTCTTT

V gene: TRBV7-9
J gene: TRBJ1-2
D gene: -
clone size: few
CDR3 protein: CASGRDYGYTF
CDR3 DNA: TGTGCCAGCGGACGAGACTATGGCTACACCTTC

V gene: TRBV7-2
J gene: TRBJ2-3
D gene: -
clone size: -
CDR3 protein: CASSLWGPADTQYF
CDR3 DNA: TGTGCCAGCAGCTTGTGGGGGCCCGCAGATACGCAGTATTTT

V gene: TRBV5-1
J gene: TRBJ1-1
D gene: TRBD1
clone size: -
CDR3 protein: CASSWDRDAAEAFF
CDR3 DNA: TGCGCCAGCAGCTGGGACAGGGATGCGGCTGAAGCTTTCTTT

V gene: TRBV11-3
J gene: TRBJ1-6
D gene: -
clone size: -
CDR3 protein: CASSPRDQRGSPLHF
CDR3 DNA: TGTGCCAGCAGCCCCAGAGACCAACGAGGGTCACCCCTCCACTTT

V gene: TRBV7-2
J gene: TRBJ1-5
D gene: -
clone size: -
CDR3 protein: CASSPYGTSANQPQHF
CDR3 DNA: TGTGCCAGCAGCCCCTACGGGACGTCGGCCAATCAGCCCCAGCATTTT

V gene: TRBV2
J gene: TRBJ1-1
D gene: -
clone size: few
CDR3 protein: CASSEWVNTEAFF
CDR3 DNA: TGTGCCAGCAGTGAATGGGTGAACACTGAAGCTTTCTTT

V gene: TRBV25-1
J gene: TRBJ2-3
D gene: TRBD2
clone size: few
CDR3 protein: CASSIPERGGPDTQYF
CDR3 DNA: TGTGCCAGCAGTATCCCGGAGCGGGGAGGGCCAGATACGCAGTATTTT

V gene: TRBV7-2
J gene: TRBJ2-7
D gene: -
clone size: -
CDR3 protein: CASSLTAVAPTSYEQYF
CDR3 DNA: TGTGCCAGCAGCTTAACCGCGGTGGCACCTACTTCCTACGAGCAGTACTTC

V gene: TRBV12-3/TRBV12-4
J gene: TRBJ2-1
D gene: -
clone size: -
CDR3 protein: CASSTNPYNEQFF
CDR3 DNA: TGTGCCAGCAGCACTAACCCCTACAATGAGCAGTTCTTC

V gene: TRBV4-1
J gene: TRBJ2-3
D gene: -
clone size: -
CDR3 protein: CASTLGAASALESQYF
CDR3 DNA: TGCGCCAGCACCCTAGGGGCTGCTAGCGCCCTAGAATCGCAGTATTTT

V gene: TRBV19
J gene: TRBJ2-4
D gene: -
clone size: -
CDR3 protein: CASSIGGDWGKNIQYF
CDR3 DNA: TGTGCCAGTAGTATTGGCGGGGATTGGGGCAAAAACATTCAGTACTTC

V gene: TRBV4-3
J gene: TRBJ1-1
D gene: -
clone size: few
CDR3 protein: CASSQGDANTEAFF
CDR3 DNA: TGCGCCAGCAGCCAAGGGGACGCGAACACTGAAGCTTTCTTT

V gene: TRBV5-4
J gene: TRBJ1-2
D gene: -
clone size: -
CDR3 protein: CASSTRTARGGYTF
CDR3 DNA: TGTGCCAGCAGCACTCGGACGGCCCGCGGTGGCTACACCTTC

V gene: TRBV20-1
J gene: TRBJ2-3
D gene: TRBD2
clone size: once
CDR3 protein: CSAARLASTDTQYF
CDR3 DNA: TGCAGTGCTGCCCGACTAGCTAGCACAGATACGCAGTATTTT

V gene: TRBV7-9
J gene: TRBJ2-1
D gene: TRBD2
clone size: few
CDR3 protein: CASSLAGGTSIEQFF
CDR3 DNA: TGTGCCAGCAGCTTAGCTGGCGGGACTAGCATTGAGCAGTTCTTC

V gene: TRBV7-2
J gene: TRBJ1-1
D gene: -
clone size: few
CDR3 protein: CASSLELLANTEAFF
CDR3 DNA: TGTGCCAGCAGCTTAGAGTTGCTCGCGAACACTGAAGCTTTCTTT

V gene: TRBV19
J gene: TRBJ2-2
D gene: -
clone size: -
CDR3 protein: CASSIDLNTGELFF
CDR3 DNA: TGTGCCAGTAGTATAGATCTTAACACCGGGGAGCTGTTTTTT

V gene: TRBV14
J gene: TRBJ2-1
D gene: -
clone size: -
CDR3 protein: CASERALGYNEQFF
CDR3 DNA: TGTGCCAGTGAGCGGGCACTAGGCTACAATGAGCAGTTCTTC

V gene: TRBV6-6
J gene: TRBJ1-3
D gene: -
clone size: -
CDR3 protein: CASSYVTPSGNTIYF
CDR3 DNA: TGTGCCAGCAGTTATGTAACCCCATCTGGAAACACCATATATTTT

V gene: TRBV20-1
J gene: TRBJ1-2
D gene: TRBD1
clone size: few
CDR3 protein: CSAKGTDLGYTF
CDR3 DNA: TGCAGTGCTAAAGGGACAGATCTTGGCTACACCTTC